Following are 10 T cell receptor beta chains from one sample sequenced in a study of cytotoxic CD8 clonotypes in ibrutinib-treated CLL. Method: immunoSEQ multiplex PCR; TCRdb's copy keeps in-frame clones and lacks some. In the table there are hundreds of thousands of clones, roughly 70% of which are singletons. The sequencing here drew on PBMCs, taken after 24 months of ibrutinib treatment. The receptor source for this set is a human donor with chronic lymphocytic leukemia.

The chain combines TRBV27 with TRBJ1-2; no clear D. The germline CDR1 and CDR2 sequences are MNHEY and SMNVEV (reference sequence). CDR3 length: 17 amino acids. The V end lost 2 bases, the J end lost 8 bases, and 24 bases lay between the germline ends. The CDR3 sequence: CASSLRVPGVNGDGYTF. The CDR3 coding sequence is TGTGCCAGCAGTTTACGCGTACCTGGGGTGAACGGAGACGGCTACACCTTC.

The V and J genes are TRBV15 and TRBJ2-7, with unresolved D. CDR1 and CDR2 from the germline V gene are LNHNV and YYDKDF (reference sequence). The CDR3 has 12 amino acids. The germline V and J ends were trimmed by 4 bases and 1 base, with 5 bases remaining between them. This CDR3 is CATSKVSYEQYF. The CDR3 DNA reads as TGTGCCACCAGCAAGGTTTCCTACGAGCAGTACTTC.

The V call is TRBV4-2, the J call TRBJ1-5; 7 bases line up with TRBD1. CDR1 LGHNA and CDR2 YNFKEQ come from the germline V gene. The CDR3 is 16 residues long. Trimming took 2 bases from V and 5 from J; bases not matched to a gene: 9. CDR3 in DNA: TGTGCCAGCAGCCAACAGGGACAGCATCCCGATCAGCCCCAGCATTTT. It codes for CASSQQGQHPDQPQHF.

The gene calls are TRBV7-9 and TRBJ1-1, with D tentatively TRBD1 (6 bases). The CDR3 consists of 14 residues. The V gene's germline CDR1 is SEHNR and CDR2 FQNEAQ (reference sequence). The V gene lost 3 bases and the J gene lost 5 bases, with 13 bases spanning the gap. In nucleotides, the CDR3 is TGTGCCAGCAGCTTGTCGGGGGCAATTACTGAAGCTTTCTTT. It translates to CASSLSGAITEAFF.

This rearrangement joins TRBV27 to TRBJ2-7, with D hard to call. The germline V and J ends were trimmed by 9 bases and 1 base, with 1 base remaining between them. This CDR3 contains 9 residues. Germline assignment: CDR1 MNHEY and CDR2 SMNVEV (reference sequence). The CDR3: CARSYEQYF. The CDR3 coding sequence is TGTGCCAGGTCCTACGAGCAGTACTTC.

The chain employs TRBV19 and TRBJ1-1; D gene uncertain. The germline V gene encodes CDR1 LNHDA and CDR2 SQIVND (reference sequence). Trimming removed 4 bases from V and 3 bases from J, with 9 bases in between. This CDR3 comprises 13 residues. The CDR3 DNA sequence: TGTGCCAGTAGTACCACGGGAGACACTGAAGCTTTCTTT. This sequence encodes CASSTTGDTEAFF.

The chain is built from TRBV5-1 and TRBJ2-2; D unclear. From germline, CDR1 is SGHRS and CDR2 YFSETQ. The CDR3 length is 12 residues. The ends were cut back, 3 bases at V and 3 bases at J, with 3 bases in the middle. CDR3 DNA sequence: TGCGCCAGCAGCTCTCACACCGGGGAGCTGTTTTTT. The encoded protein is CASSSHTGELFF. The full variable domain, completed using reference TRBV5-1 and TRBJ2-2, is KAGVTQTPRYLIKTRGQQVTLSCSPISGHRSVSWYQQTPGQGLQFLFEYFSETQRNKGNFPGRFSGRQFSNSRSEMNVSTLELGDSALYLCASSSHTGELFFGEGSRLTVL.

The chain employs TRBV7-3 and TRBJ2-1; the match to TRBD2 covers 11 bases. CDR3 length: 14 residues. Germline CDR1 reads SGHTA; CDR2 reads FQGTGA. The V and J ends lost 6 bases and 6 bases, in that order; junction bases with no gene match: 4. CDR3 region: CASSSLAGVNEQFF. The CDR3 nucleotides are TGTGCCAGCAGTTCACTAGCGGGAGTCAATGAGCAGTTCTTC. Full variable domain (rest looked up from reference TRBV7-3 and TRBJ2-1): GAGVSQTPSNKVTEKGKYVELRCDPISGHTALYWYRQSLGQGPEFLIYFQGTGAADDSGLPNDRFFAVRPEGSVSTLKIQRTERGDSAVYLCASSSLAGVNEQFFGPGTRLTVL.

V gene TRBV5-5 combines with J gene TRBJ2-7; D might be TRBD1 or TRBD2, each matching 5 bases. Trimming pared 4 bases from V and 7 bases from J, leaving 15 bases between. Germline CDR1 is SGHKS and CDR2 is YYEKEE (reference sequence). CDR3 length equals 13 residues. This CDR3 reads CASSDPGTLEQYF. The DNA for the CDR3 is TGTGCCAGCAGCGACCCAGGGACCTTGGAGCAGTACTTC.

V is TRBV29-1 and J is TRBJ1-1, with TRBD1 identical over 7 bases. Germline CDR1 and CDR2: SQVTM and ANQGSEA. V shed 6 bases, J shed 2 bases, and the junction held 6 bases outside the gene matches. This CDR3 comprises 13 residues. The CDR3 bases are TGCAGCGTCGACAGGGTCGGAAACACTGAAGCTTTCTTT. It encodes CSVDRVGNTEAFF.